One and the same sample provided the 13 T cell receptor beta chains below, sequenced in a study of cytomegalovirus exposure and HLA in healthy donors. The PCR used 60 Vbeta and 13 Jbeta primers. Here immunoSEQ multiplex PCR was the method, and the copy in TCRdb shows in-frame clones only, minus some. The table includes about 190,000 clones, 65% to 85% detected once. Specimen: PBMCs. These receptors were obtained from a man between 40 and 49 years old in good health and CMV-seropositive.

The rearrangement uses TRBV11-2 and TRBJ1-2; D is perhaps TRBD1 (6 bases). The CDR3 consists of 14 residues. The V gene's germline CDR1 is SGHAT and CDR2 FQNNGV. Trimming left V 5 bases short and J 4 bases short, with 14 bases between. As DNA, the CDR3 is TGTGCCAGCAGCGCCAACACAGGGACCTATGGCTACACCTTC. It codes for CASSANTGTYGYTF.

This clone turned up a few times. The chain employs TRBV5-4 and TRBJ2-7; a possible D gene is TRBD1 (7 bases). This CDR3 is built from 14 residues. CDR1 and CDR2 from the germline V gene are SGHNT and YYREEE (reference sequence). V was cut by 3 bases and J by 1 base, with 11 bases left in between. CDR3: CASSWRDRSYEQYF. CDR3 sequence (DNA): TGTGCCAGCAGCTGGCGGGACAGATCCTACGAGCAGTACTTC.

The CDR3 DNA is TGCGCCAGCAGCCAAGACGACAGGGTAGATGAGCAGTTCTTC. Protein sequence: CASSQDDRVDEQFF. This chain uses TRBV4-3 with TRBJ2-1, with 7 bases fitting TRBD1. Germline loops: CDR1 LGHNA, CDR2 YSLEER. The CDR3 covers 14 residues. V lost 0 bases, J lost 8 bases, and 4 bases stayed unmatched.

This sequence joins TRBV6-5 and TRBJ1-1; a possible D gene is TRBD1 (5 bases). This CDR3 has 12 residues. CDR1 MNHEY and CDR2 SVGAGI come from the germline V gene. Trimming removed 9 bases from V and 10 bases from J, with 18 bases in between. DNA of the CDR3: TGTGCCAGTAACCTTGTGGGGGGACGAGCTTTCTTT. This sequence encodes CASNLVGGRAFF.

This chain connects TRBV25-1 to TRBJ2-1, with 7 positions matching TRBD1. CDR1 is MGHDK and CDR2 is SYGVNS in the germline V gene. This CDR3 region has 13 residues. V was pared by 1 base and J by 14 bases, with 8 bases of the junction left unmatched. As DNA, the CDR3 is TGTGCCAGCAGTGAATTCATGCAGGGGGTAAAGTTCTTC. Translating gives CASSEFMQGVKFF.

The CDR3 sequence: CASSIRQATYEQYF. The CDR3 coding sequence is TGTGCCAGCAGTATTCGACAGGCCACCTACGAGCAGTACTTC. V is TRBV2 and J is TRBJ2-7, with TRBD1 as a possible D gene (6 bases). V was pared by 5 bases and J by 2 bases, with 13 bases between. CDR3 length equals 14 residues. Germline V CDR1 and CDR2: SNHLY, FYNNEI.

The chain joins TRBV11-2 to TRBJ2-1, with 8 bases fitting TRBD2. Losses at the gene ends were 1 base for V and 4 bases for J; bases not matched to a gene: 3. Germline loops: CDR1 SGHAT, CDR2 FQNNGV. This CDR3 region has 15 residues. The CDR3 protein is CASSLASGSYNEQFF. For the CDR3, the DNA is TGTGCCAGCAGCTTAGCTAGCGGGTCTTACAATGAGCAGTTCTTC.

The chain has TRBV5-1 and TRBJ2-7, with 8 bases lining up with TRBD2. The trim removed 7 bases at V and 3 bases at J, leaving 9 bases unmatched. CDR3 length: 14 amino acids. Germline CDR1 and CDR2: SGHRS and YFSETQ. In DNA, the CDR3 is TGCGCCAGCTCCCCGGGACTAGTAGGCTACGAGCAGTACTTC. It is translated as CASSPGLVGYEQYF.

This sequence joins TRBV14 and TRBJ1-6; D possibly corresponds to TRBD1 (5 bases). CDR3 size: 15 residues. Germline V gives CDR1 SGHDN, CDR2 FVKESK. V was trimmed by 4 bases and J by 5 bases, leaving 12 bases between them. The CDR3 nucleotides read TGTGCCAGCAGCCCCCTCGGGGGGGATAATTCACCCCTCCACTTT. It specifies CASSPLGGDNSPLHF.

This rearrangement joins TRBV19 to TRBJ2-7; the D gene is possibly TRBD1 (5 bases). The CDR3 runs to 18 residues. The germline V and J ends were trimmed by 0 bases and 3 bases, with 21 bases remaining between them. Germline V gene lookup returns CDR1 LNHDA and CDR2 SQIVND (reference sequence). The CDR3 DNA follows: TGTGCCAGTAGTATAGATCTCAATTCAATGACAGAGATCTACGAGCAGTACTTC. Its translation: CASSIDLNSMTEIYEQYF.

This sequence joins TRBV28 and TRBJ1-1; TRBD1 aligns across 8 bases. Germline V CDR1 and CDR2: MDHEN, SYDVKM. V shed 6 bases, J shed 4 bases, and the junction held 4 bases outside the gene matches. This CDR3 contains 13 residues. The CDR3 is CASRPQGGTEAFF. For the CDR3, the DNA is TGTGCCAGCAGACCACAGGGGGGCACTGAAGCTTTCTTT. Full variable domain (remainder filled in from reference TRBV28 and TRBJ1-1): DVKVTQSSRYLVKRTGEKVFLECVQDMDHENMFWYRQDPGLGLRLIYFSYDVKMKEKGDIPEGYSVSREKKERFSLILESASTNQTSMYLCASRPQGGTEAFFGQGTRLTVV.

CDR3 bases: TGTGCCAGCAGCTTGGTTCGGGGACAGATCAATTCACCCCTCCACTTT. Its protein product is CASSLVRGQINSPLHF. The J gene is TRBJ1-6, the V gene TRBV5-6, with TRBD1 identical over 7 bases. CDR1 is SGHDT and CDR2 is YYEEEE in the germline V gene. The CDR3 spans 16 residues. Trimming cost V 0 bases and J 7 bases; bases outside gene matches: 7.

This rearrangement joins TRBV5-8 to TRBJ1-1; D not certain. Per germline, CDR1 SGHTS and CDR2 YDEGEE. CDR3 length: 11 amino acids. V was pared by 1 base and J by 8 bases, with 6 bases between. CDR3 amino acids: CASSLLREAFF. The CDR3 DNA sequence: TGTGCCAGCAGCTTGCTGAGGGAAGCTTTCTTT. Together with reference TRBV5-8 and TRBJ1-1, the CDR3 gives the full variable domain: EAGVTQSPTHLIKTRGQQATLRCSPISGHTSVYWYQQALGLGLQFLLWYDEGEERNRGNFPPRFSGRQFPNYSSELNVNALELEDSALYLCASSLLREAFFGQGTRLTVV.